This TCR beta chain is drawn from a study of blood T cells in healthy people across ages. Germline CDR1 reads LNHNV; CDR2 reads YYDKDF (reference sequence). The CDR3 spans 14 residues. V was clipped by 0 bases and J by 1 base, with 1 base between them. Then a second PCR, running roughly 7 to 11 cycles, was carried out with a sample-barcoded 5' primer and a J-beta primer mix. Unique molecular identifiers of 12 random nucleotides labeled each cDNA. Using its own MiXCR run on the 5' RACE reads, TCRdb lists one record per CDR3 protein. The sample lists 910,000 or so distinct CDR3 sequences, roughly 51% occurring once. To note about this clonotype: Its target is not known.

Study-wide results and caveats: Without sorted subsets, naive and antigen-experienced compartments could not be conclusively compared. Because donor CMV status was unknown, expanded clonotype changes were possibly confounded.

RNA extraction gave at least 5.5 micrograms of total RNA per sample. J is TRBJ2-6 and V is TRBV15; D remains unclear. The source is a woman aged 60 to 75 in good health. The sequencing input was blood. CDR3 sequence (DNA): TGTGCCACCAGCAGAGATTCTGGGGCCAACGTCCTGACTTTC. As protein: CATSRDSGANVLTF.